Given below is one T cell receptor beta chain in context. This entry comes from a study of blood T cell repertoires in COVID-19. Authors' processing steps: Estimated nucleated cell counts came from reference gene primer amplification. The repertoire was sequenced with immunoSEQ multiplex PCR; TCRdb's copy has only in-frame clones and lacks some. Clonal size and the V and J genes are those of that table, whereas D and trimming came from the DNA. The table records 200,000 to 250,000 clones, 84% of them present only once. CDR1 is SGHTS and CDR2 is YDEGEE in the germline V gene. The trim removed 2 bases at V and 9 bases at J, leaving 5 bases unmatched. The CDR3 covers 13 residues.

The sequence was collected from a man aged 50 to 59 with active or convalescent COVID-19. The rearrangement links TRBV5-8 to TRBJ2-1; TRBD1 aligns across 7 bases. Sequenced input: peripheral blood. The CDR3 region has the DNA TGTGCCAGCAGCTTACAGGGGTACGTTGAGCAGTTCTTC. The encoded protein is CASSLQGYVEQFF.